The 17 T cell receptor beta chains below all came from one sample that was sequenced in a study of T cell clonotyping in hematopoietic cell transplantation. Here immunoSEQ multiplex PCR was the method, and the copy in TCRdb shows in-frame clones only, minus some. The table records 13,000 to 15,000 clones, roughly 64% of them present only once. Specimen: PBMCs. These receptors came from a human donor who either received an allogeneic hematopoietic cell transplant for a myeloid malignancy or was a related donor (not recorded which). Some clones in this sample may be carry-over from other donors' samples.

This clone was seen a few times. V and J are TRBV20-1 and TRBJ1-5; D unclear. V dropped 6 bases and J dropped 6 bases, with 9 bases sitting between them. This CDR3 region has 11 residues. Germline assignment: CDR1 DFQATT and CDR2 SNEGSKA (reference sequence). DNA for the CDR3: TGCAGTGCCGGAGTTTCTCAGCCCCAGCATTTT. This translates into CSAGVSQPQHF.

This chain connects TRBV19 to TRBJ1-2, with 8 nucleotides matching TRBD1. The CDR3 contains 14 residues. CDR1 LNHDA and CDR2 SQIVND come from the germline V gene (reference sequence). With 10 bases clipped from V and 5 bases from J, the junction kept 12 bases outside the gene matches. The CDR3, as DNA: TGTGCCACCCGCCCTGTCAGGGGGCCATATGGCTACACCTTC. Protein: CATRPVRGPYGYTF.

The CDR3: CASSLPEEDYGYTF. Here the CDR3 DNA reads TGTGCCAGCAGCTTACCGGAGGAGGACTATGGCTACACCTTC. The gene calls are TRBV13 and TRBJ1-2; D is uncertain. V gave up 2 bases and J gave up 3 bases, with 10 bases separating them. The CDR3 is 14 amino acids. CDR1 is PRHDT and CDR2 is FYEKMQ in the germline V gene (reference sequence).

In this sample, this clone turned up a few times. V is TRBV4-1 and J is TRBJ1-4; D might be TRBD1 (6 bases). The ends were cut back, 0 bases at V and 7 bases at J, with 12 bases in the middle. Germline assignment: CDR1 MGHRA and CDR2 YSYEKL. There are 15 residues in the CDR3. CDR3: CASSQEAGEGEKLFF. CDR3 DNA: TGCGCCAGCAGCCAAGAAGCAGGGGAAGGTGAAAAACTGTTTTTT.

The chain employs TRBV19 and TRBJ1-1; D not certain. The V end was cut by 8 bases, the J end by 7 bases, with 8 bases between. CDR1 LNHDA and CDR2 SQIVND come from the germline V gene (reference sequence). CDR3 length: 10 residues. The DNA for the CDR3 is TGTGCCAGTGGGCCCGGTGAAGCTTTCTTT. Amino acids: CASGPGEAFF. The full variable domain, with the rest looked up from reference TRBV19 and TRBJ1-1, is DGGITQSPKYLFRKEGQNVTLSCEQNLNHDAMYWYRQDPGQGLRLIYYSQIVNDFQKGDIAEGYSVSREKKESFPLTVTSAQKNPTAFYLCASGPGEAFFGQGTRLTVV.

Remarks on this clone: The junction differs from germline at one of its ends, possibly a read error. This chain links TRBV4-1 with TRBJ2-1; 12 nucleotides line up with TRBD2. This CDR3 has 16 amino acids. Germline V gives CDR1 MGHRA, CDR2 YSYEKL. The CDR3 region is CASSHPLAGGPNEQLF. As DNA, the CDR3 is TGCGCCAGCAGCCACCCCCTAGCGGGGGGGCCCAATGAGCAGCTCTTC.

This clone was detected only a few times. The chain links TRBV7-9 to TRBJ1-6, with TRBD1 identical over 7 bases. Trimming at V came to 5 bases and at J to 7 bases, leaving 14 bases not matched to a gene. The CDR3 has 17 amino acids. CDR1 is SEHNR and CDR2 is FQNEAQ in the germline V gene (reference sequence). The CDR3 is CASSEPYRGRWNSPLHF. CDR3 DNA: TGTGCCAGCAGCGAGCCTTACAGGGGAAGGTGGAATTCACCCCTCCACTTT. The whole variable domain, filled in from reference TRBV7-9 and TRBJ1-6, reads DTGVSQNPRHKITKRGQNVTFRCDPISEHNRLYWYRQTLGQGPEFLTYFQNEAQLEKSRLLSDRFSAERPKGSFSTLEIQRTEQGDSAMYLCASSEPYRGRWNSPLHFGNGTRLTVT.

The CDR3: CASSWGGAHTGELFF. In nucleotides, the CDR3 is TGTGCCAGCAGCTGGGGGGGGGCCCACACCGGGGAGCTGTTTTTT. The chain joins TRBV7-7 to TRBJ2-2; maybe TRBD2 (7 bases). Germline V lookup: CDR1 SSHAT, CDR2 FNYEAQ (reference sequence). Trimming shortened V by 4 bases and J by 3 bases, and 12 bases separated the two germline ends. This CDR3 contains 15 residues. The full variable domain, with the rest looked up from reference TRBV7-7 and TRBJ2-2, is GAGVSQSPRYKVTKRGQDVTLRCDPISSHATLYWYQQALGQGPEFLTYFNYEAQPDKSGLPSDRFSAERPEGSISTLTIQRTEQRDSAMYRCASSWGGAHTGELFFGEGSRLTVL.

The rearrangement links TRBV7-2 to TRBJ1-2, with D unresolved. The CDR3 sequence is 13 residues long. V was trimmed by 3 bases and J by 4 bases, leaving 9 bases between them. The germline CDR1 and CDR2 sequences are SGHTA and FQGNSA. The CDR3: CASSLGRSYGYTF. Here the CDR3 DNA reads TGTGCCAGCAGCTTGGGCAGGAGCTATGGCTACACCTTC.

CDR3 coding DNA: TGTGCCAGCAGTTACGGGGGATTGATGAACACTGAAGCTTTCTTT. Amino acid sequence: CASSYGGLMNTEAFF. V usage is TRBV6-6 and J usage is TRBJ1-1; possible D gene TRBD1, 5 bases. Germline values: CDR1 MNHNY, CDR2 SVGAGI (reference sequence). The CDR3 is 15 amino acids. The V end was cut by 2 bases, the J end by 0 bases, with 10 bases between.

V is TRBV4-3 and J is TRBJ2-3, with a tentative D call TRBD1 (6 bases). Trimming removed 0 bases from V and 5 bases from J, with 15 bases in between. The CDR3 is 16 residues long. Germline values: CDR1 LGHNA, CDR2 YSLEER. The CDR3 DNA is TGCGCCAGCAGCCAAGATAGTTCTACAGGGAGAGATACGCAGTATTTT. Its translation: CASSQDSSTGRDTQYF.

This clone showed up just once. This chain joins TRBV29-1 and TRBJ1-2, with D unclear. The germline V gene has CDR1 SQVTM and CDR2 ANQGSEA. V shed 3 bases and J shed 4 bases, with 6 bases lying between them. The CDR3 is made up of 11 amino acids. The CDR3 DNA reads as TGCAGCGTTGAGGAAGTCTATGGCTACACCTTC. This codes for CSVEEVYGYTF.

V and J are TRBV29-1 and TRBJ2-7; TRBD2 matches at 7 bases. There are 12 residues in the CDR3. The germline V gene encodes CDR1 SQVTM and CDR2 ANQGSEA. The ends lost 3 bases at V and 12 bases at J; junction bases unmatched: 11. The CDR3 DNA reads as TGCAGCGTTGACGCGGATTCCGGGACTACGTACTTC. It translates to CSVDADSGTTYF.

CDR3 residues: CATIQYEQYF. Written as DNA, the CDR3 is TGTGCCACCATACAGTACGAGCAGTACTTC. The chain is built from TRBV6-1 and TRBJ2-7; D ambiguous. Deletions cut 10 bases from V and 4 bases from J, with 8 bases between. Germline CDR1 and CDR2: MNHNS and SASEGT. This CDR3 region has 10 residues.

The chain joins TRBV29-1 to TRBJ2-1, with 10 bases aligning to TRBD1. CDR1 is SQVTM, CDR2 ANQGSEA, per germline. The CDR3 runs 13 residues. CDR3 nucleotide sequence: TGCACCACTGGGACAGGGGACGCGGGTGAGCAGTTCTTC. Its protein is CTTGTGDAGEQFF.

The CDR3 DNA is TGTGCCAGTGCCGGTGGGGGGCATATCTATGGCTACACCTTC. Translating it yields CASAGGGHIYGYTF. This chain uses TRBV7-9 with TRBJ1-2; TRBD1 is a possible D gene (6 bases). Trimming left V 9 bases short and J 4 bases short, with 18 bases between. The V gene's germline CDR1 is SEHNR and CDR2 FQNEAQ (reference sequence). The CDR3 runs to 14 residues.

J is TRBJ2-1 and V is TRBV6-5; D unclear. Trimming shortened V by 0 bases and J by 10 bases, and 10 bases separated the two germline ends. Germline loops: CDR1 MNHEY, CDR2 SVGAGI. CDR3 length: 13 amino acids. This CDR3 is CASSYSGSPEQFF. CDR3 DNA: TGTGCCAGCAGTTACTCGGGCAGCCCAGAGCAGTTCTTC.